This T cell receptor beta chain was identified during a study of shared clonotypes between healthy human individuals. The V end lost 4 bases, the J end lost 5 bases, and 7 bases lay between the germline ends. Germline V CDR1 and CDR2: SNHLY, FYNNEI. The CDR3 contains 12 residues. Clones were sequenced by immunoSEQ multiplex PCR, and TCRdb holds only the in-frame ones, with some missing. The sample lists about 1 million clones, under 80% seen once, with 1.4% in the top ten. The receptor was isolated from a man aged 18 to 30 in good health. Sample: memory CD4+ T cells sorted from blood. The sample's subset: CD45RA-negative fraction. The V and J genes are TRBV2 and TRBJ2-3; D unresolved. This CDR3 is CASSVSQDTQYF. CDR3 DNA sequence: TGTGCCAGCAGTGTTTCCCAAGATACGCAGTATTTT.